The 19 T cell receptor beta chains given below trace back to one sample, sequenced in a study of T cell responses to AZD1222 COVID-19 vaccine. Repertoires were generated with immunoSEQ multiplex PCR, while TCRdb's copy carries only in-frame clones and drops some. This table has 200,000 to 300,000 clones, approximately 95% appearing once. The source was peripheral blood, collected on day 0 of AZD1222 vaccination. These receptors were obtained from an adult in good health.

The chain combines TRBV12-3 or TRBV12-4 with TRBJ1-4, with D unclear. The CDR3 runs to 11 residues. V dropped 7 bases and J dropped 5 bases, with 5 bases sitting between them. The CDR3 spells CASTQNEKLFF. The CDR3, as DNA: TGTGCCAGCACCCAGAATGAAAAACTGTTTTTT.

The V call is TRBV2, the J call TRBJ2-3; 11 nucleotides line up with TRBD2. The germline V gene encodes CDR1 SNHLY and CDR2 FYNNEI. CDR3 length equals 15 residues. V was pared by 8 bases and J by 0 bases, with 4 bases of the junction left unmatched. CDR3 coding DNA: TGTGCCAGCCCCGGGACTAGCGGTAGCACAGATACGCAGTATTTT. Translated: CASPGTSGSTDTQYF.

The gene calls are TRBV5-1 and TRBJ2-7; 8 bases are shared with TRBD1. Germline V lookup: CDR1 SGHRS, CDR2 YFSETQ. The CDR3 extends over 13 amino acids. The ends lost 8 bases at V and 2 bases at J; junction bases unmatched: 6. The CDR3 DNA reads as TGCGCCAGTGGGGGACAGGAACCCTACGAGCAGTACTTC. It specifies CASGGQEPYEQYF.

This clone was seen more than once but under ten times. The CDR3 DNA reads TGTGCCACCAGCAGGACAGGGGGCGCGGTGGAGACCCAGTACTTC. This encodes CATSRTGGAVETQYF. The chain links TRBV15 to TRBJ2-5; TRBD1 aligns across 10 bases. The CDR3 runs to 15 residues. Germline V gene lookup returns CDR1 LNHNV and CDR2 YYDKDF (reference sequence). V lost 3 bases, J lost 5 bases, and 6 bases stayed unmatched. The variable domain in full, completed from reference TRBV15 and TRBJ2-5, reads DAMVIQNPRYQVTQFGKPVTLSCSQTLNHNVMYWYQQKSSQAPKLLFHYYDKDFNNEADTPDNFQSRRPNTSFCFLDIRSPGLGDTAMYLCATSRTGGAVETQYFGPGTRLLVL.

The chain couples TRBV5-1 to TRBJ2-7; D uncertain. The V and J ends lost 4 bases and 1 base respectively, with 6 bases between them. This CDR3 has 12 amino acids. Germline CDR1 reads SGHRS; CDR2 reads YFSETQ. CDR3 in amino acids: CASSPGSYEQYF. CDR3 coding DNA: TGCGCCAGCAGCCCAGGTTCCTACGAGCAGTACTTC. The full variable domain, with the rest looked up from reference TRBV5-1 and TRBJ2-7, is KAGVTQTPRYLIKTRGQQVTLSCSPISGHRSVSWYQQTPGQGLQFLFEYFSETQRNKGNFPGRFSGRQFSNSRSEMNVSTLELGDSALYLCASSPGSYEQYFGPGTRLTVT.

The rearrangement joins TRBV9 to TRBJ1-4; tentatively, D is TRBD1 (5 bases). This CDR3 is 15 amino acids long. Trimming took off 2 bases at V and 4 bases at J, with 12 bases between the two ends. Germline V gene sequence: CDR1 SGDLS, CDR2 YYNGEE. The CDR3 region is CASSVTGTDNEKLFF. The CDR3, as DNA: TGTGCCAGCAGCGTCACCGGGACGGATAATGAAAAACTGTTTTTT. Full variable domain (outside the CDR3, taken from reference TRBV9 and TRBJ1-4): DSGVTQTPKHLITATGQRVTLRCSPRSGDLSVYWYQQSLDQGLQFLIQYYNGEERAKGNILERFSAQQFPDLHSELNLSSLELGDSALYFCASSVTGTDNEKLFFGSGTQLSVL.

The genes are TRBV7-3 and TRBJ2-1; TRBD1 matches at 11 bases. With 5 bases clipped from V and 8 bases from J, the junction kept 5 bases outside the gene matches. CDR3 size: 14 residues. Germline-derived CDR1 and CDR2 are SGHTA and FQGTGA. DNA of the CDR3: TGTGCCAGCAGCGCCCTGGACAGGGGGCATGAGCAGTTCTTC. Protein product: CASSALDRGHEQFF. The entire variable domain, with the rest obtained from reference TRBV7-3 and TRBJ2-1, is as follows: GAGVSQTPSNKVTEKGKYVELRCDPISGHTALYWYRQSLGQGPEFLIYFQGTGAADDSGLPNDRFFAVRPEGSVSTLKIQRTERGDSAVYLCASSALDRGHEQFFGPGTRLTVL.

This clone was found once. The CDR3 loop reads CASSPLGRSSYEQYF. CDR3 coding DNA: TGTGCCAGCAGCCCACTAGGGCGTAGCTCCTACGAGCAGTACTTC. The chain combines TRBV14 with TRBJ2-7, with D perhaps matching TRBD2 (5 bases). The CDR3 consists of 15 residues. The V gene's germline CDR1 is SGHDN and CDR2 FVKESK. Trimming cost V 4 bases and J 0 bases, with 13 bases left between them.

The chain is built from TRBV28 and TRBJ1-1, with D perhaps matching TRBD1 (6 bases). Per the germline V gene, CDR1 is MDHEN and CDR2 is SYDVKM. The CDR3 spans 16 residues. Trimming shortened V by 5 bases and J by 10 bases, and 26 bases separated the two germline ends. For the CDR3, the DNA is TGTGCCAGCAGTACGACCCCCGGGACATTGGCTCGGGGAGCTTTCTTT. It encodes CASSTTPGTLARGAFF.

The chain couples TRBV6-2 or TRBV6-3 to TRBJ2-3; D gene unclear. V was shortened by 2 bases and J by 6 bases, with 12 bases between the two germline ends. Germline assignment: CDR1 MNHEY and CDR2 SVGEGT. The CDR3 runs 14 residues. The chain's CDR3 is CASSYPLTKDTQYF. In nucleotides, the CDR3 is TGTGCCAGCAGTTACCCTTTAACTAAGGATACGCAGTATTTT.

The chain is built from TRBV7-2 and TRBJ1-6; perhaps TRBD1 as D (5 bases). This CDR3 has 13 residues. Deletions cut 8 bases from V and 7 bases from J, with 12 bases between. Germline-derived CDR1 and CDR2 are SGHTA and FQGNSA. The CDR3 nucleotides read TGTGCCAGCCGGGGCAGTGGGAATTCACCCCTCCACTTT. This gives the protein CASRGSGNSPLHF.

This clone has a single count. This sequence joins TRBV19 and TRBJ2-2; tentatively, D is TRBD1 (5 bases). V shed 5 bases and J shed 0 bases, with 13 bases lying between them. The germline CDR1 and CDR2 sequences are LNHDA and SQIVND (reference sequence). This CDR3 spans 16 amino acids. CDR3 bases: TGTGCCAGTAGTCTGAACTCAGGGACGAACACCGGGGAGCTGTTTTTT. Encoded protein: CASSLNSGTNTGELFF. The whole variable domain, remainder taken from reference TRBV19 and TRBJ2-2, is DGGITQSPKYLFRKEGQNVTLSCEQNLNHDAMYWYRQDPGQGLRLIYYSQIVNDFQKGDIAEGYSVSREKKESFPLTVTSAQKNPTAFYLCASSLNSGTNTGELFFGEGSRLTVL.

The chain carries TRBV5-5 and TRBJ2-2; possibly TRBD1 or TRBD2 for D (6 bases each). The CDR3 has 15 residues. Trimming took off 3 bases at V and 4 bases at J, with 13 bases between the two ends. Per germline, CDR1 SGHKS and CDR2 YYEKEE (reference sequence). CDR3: CASSSTGRGTGELFF. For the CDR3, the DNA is TGTGCCAGCAGCTCTACAGGGCGGGGCACCGGGGAGCTGTTTTTT.

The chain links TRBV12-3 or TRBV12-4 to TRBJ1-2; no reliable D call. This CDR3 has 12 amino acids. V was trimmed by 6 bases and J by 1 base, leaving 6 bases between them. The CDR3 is CASRYSNYGYTF. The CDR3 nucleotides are TGTGCCAGCAGATACAGTAACTATGGCTACACCTTC.

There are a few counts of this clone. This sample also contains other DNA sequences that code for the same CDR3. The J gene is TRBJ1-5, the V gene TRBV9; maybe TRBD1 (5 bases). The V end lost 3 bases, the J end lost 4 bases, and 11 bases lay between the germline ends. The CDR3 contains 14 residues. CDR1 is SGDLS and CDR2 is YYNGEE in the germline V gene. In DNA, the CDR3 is TGTGCCAGCAGCGCCGGGACGGAAAATCAGCCCCAGCATTTT. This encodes CASSAGTENQPQHF.

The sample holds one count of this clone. The CDR3 loop is CASTPGPVGGNTIYF. In nucleotides, the CDR3 is TGTGCCAGCACCCCCGGTCCGGTGGGTGGAAACACCATATATTTT. V is TRBV28 and J is TRBJ1-3, with no clear D. The germline gives CDR1 MDHEN, CDR2 SYDVKM. The CDR3 runs to 15 residues. Deletions cut 7 bases from V and 3 bases from J, with 16 bases between.

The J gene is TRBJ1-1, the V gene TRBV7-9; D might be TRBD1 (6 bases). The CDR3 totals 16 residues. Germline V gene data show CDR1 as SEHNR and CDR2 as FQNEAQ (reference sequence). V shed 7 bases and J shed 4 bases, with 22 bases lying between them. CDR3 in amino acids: CASNSATRLDSTEAFF. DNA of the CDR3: TGTGCCAGCAACAGCGCCACCCGTTTGGACAGCACTGAAGCTTTCTTT.

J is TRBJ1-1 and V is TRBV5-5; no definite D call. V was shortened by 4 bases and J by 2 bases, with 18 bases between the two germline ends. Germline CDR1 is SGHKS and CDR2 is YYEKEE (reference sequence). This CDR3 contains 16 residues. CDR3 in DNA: TGTGCCAGCAGCCTAAATGCCCTCCGGGTCAACACTGAAGCTTTCTTT. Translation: CASSLNALRVNTEAFF.

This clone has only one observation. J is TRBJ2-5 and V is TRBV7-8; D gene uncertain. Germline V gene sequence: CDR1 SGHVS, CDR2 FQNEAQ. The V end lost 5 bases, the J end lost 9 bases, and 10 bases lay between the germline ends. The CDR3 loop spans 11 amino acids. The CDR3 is CASSQREAQYF. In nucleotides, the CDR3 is TGTGCCAGCAGCCAAAGGGAAGCCCAGTACTTC.